Below are 9 T cell receptor beta chains sequenced from a single sample in a study of OX40 agonist ivuxolimab in advanced cancers. Library creation used the immunoSEQ multiplex PCR assay. TCRdb's version of the immuneACCESS table is confined to in-frame rearrangements and falls short of the full clone set. An unresolved V gene accounts for under half of the shortfall where checked; the remainder is of unknown origin. The sample contains 85,000 to 95,000 clones, about 91% of them found a single time. The biggest ten clones account for about 0.31% of the sample. The sequencing here drew on CD4+ or CD8+ T cells sorted from blood, taken in a trial of the OX40 agonist ivuxolimab. The source is an adult with an advanced solid tumor such as melanoma, head and neck, liver or kidney cancer.

The CDR3 reads CASSYYAASGNTIYF. CDR3 nucleotides: TGTGCCAGCAGTTACTACGCAGCCTCTGGAAACACCATATATTTT. This sequence joins TRBV6-5 and TRBJ1-3; no reliable D call. The CDR3 length is 15 residues. CDR1 and CDR2 from the germline V gene are MNHEY and SVGAGI. Deletions cut 1 base from V and 0 bases from J, with 7 bases between.

The CDR3 DNA follows: TGTGCCAGCAGCTCTACAACCTCTAGCGGGGGGTACGAGCAGTACTTC. Its protein product is CASSSTTSSGGYEQYF. V gene TRBV7-9 combines with J gene TRBJ2-7, with 11 bases fitting TRBD2. The CDR3 is 16 amino acids. Germline CDR1 is SEHNR and CDR2 is FQNEAQ (reference sequence). V was pared by 4 bases and J by 4 bases, with 9 bases of the junction left unmatched.

This rearrangement joins TRBV19 to TRBJ1-1; a possible D gene is TRBD1 (6 bases). Trimming took off 3 bases at V and 8 bases at J, with 13 bases between the two ends. In germline, CDR1 is LNHDA, CDR2 SQIVND (reference sequence). The CDR3 covers 13 residues. CDR3 region: CASSISGDGEAFF. DNA of the CDR3: TGTGCCAGTAGTATCTCAGGGGACGGCGAAGCTTTCTTT.

The V and J genes are TRBV6-1 and TRBJ2-4; D gene ambiguous. This CDR3 has 15 amino acids. Germline V lookup: CDR1 MNHNS, CDR2 SASEGT. V shed 7 bases and J shed 0 bases, with 13 bases lying between them. CDR3 DNA: TGTGCCAGCACCGCCAAGGTGCTAGCCAAAAACATTCAGTACTTC. Translation: CASTAKVLAKNIQYF.

This clone was recorded only once. The chain has TRBV7-3 and TRBJ2-2; tentatively, D is TRBD2 (6 bases). There are 16 residues in the CDR3. The V gene's germline CDR1 is SGHTA and CDR2 FQGTGA. Trimming took off 1 base at V and 4 bases at J, with 13 bases between the two ends. CDR3 sequence (DNA): TGTGCCAGCAGCTTAAGCCGGGAGTCGGCCACCGGGGAGCTGTTTTTT. Translation gives CASSLSRESATGELFF.

V gene TRBV5-1 combines with J gene TRBJ1-5; 7 positions match TRBD1. The CDR3 covers 16 residues. With 0 bases clipped from V and 6 bases from J, the junction kept 9 bases outside the gene matches. In germline, CDR1 is SGHRS, CDR2 YFSETQ. The CDR3 region is CASSLDGAGGGQPQHF. CDR3 DNA sequence: TGCGCCAGCAGCTTGGACGGGGCAGGGGGAGGTCAGCCCCAGCATTTT.

This chain connects TRBV6-5 to TRBJ1-2; D remains ambiguous. This CDR3 contains 15 residues. Per germline, CDR1 MNHEY and CDR2 SVGAGI. V lost 4 bases and J 0 bases, leaving 12 bases between the germline ends. Here the CDR3 DNA reads TGTGCCAGCAGTTCCCCAGGTGAAGCTAACTATGGCTACACCTTC. This sequence encodes CASSSPGEANYGYTF.

The chain links TRBV9 to TRBJ2-7; 9 nucleotides line up with TRBD1. The V gene end was trimmed by 4 bases and the J gene end by 5 bases; junction bases not matched to a gene: 7. There are 14 residues in the CDR3. Germline CDR1 and CDR2: SGDLS and YYNGEE. The CDR3 spells CASSPRDREDEQYF. In DNA form, the CDR3 reads TGTGCCAGCAGCCCCAGGGACAGGGAAGACGAGCAGTACTTC.

In its sample, this clone was seen a few times. The V gene is TRBV28, the J gene TRBJ1-5; no clear D gene. The CDR3 consists of 12 residues. V lost 4 bases, J lost 5 bases, and 6 bases lay in between. CDR1 MDHEN and CDR2 SYDVKM come from the germline V gene. The CDR3 nucleotides read TGTGCCAGCAGTTCCCAGGATCAGCCCCAGCATTTT. Translating it yields CASSSQDQPQHF.